Below, 23 T cell receptor beta chains from the same sample are listed, as sequenced in a study of PD-1 blockade in classical Hodgkin lymphoma. Assay used: immunoSEQ multiplex PCR; TCRdb lists only in-frame clones, some missing. The table lists around 58,000 clones, over 85% of them singletons. Relapse was seen in all patients after autologous stem cell transplantation, and brentuximab vedotin exposure was variable. The source material was peripheral blood mononuclear cells (PBMCs), sampled at baseline. Receptor source: a human donor with classical Hodgkin lymphoma.

This clone appeared once. This rearrangement joins TRBV27 to TRBJ1-2; 7 bases are a match to TRBD1. Germline values: CDR1 MNHEY, CDR2 SMNVEV (reference sequence). V gave up 3 bases and J gave up 4 bases; unmatched junction bases: 8. This CDR3 region has 15 residues. CDR3 region: CASSFSGQSLYGYTF. In nucleotides, the CDR3 is TGTGCCAGCAGTTTTTCGGGACAGTCCCTCTATGGCTACACCTTC.

V gene TRBV11-2 combines with J gene TRBJ2-5; tentatively, D is TRBD1 or TRBD2 (6 bases each). The CDR3 is 13 amino acids. V was cut by 3 bases and J by 4 bases, with 9 bases left in between. Germline V CDR1 and CDR2: SGHAT, FQNNGV. The CDR3 region is CASSLKGGETQYF. CDR3 coding DNA: TGTGCCAGCAGCTTGAAGGGGGGAGAGACCCAGTACTTC.

This chain connects TRBV4-2 to TRBJ1-3, with TRBD1 as a possible D gene (5 bases). The germline V gene encodes CDR1 LGHNA and CDR2 YNFKEQ. There are 14 residues in the CDR3. V was cut by 1 base and J by 4 bases, with 8 bases left in between. The CDR3 region has the DNA TGTGCCAGCAGCCAAGCAGGGTCAGGAAACACCATATATTTT. Its translation: CASSQAGSGNTIYF.

This clone was found once. The V gene is TRBV29-1, the J gene TRBJ2-1; TRBD2 matches 8 bases. Losses at the gene ends were 1 base for V and 3 bases for J; bases not matched to a gene: 8. The CDR3 runs 16 residues. CDR1 SQVTM and CDR2 ANQGSEA come from the germline V gene. In nucleotides, the CDR3 is TGCAGCGTTGAAGTTGTAAGACTAGCGCTCTACAATGAGCAGTTCTTC. This translates into CSVEVVRLALYNEQFF.

This clone was found a few times. V usage is TRBV9 and J usage is TRBJ2-3; 7 nucleotides match TRBD2. The junction had 9 bases not matched to a gene; V was cut back by 2 bases and J by 3 bases. CDR1 is SGDLS, CDR2 YYNGEE, per germline. This CDR3 comprises 16 residues. Here the CDR3 reads CASSVAAGDRTDTQYF. The CDR3 bases are TGTGCCAGCAGCGTCGCGGCGGGAGATAGAACAGATACGCAGTATTTT.

The chain uses TRBV18 and TRBJ2-3; 9 nucleotides line up with TRBD2. The CDR3 is made up of 17 amino acids. The ends lost 3 bases at V and 2 bases at J; junction bases unmatched: 9. Germline lookup yields CDR1 KGHSH and CDR2 LQKENI. CDR3 sequence: CASSPPRAGGATDTQYF. DNA for the CDR3: TGTGCCAGCTCACCCCCTCGCGCGGGGGGGGCCACAGATACGCAGTATTTT.

The V and J genes are TRBV11-2 and TRBJ2-7, with 8 bases identical to TRBD1. Germline CDR1 and CDR2: SGHAT and FQNNGV. The CDR3 is made up of 15 amino acids. V lost 3 bases and J lost 0; bases outside the gene matches: 4. The CDR3 DNA is TGTGCCAGCAGCTTCCGGGACAGGCCCTCCTACGAGCAGTACTTC. This gives the protein CASSFRDRPSYEQYF.

Here the CDR3 reads CASSLQGNEQYF. The CDR3 bases are TGTGCCAGCAGCTTACAGGGTAACGAGCAGTACTTC. The rearrangement joins TRBV13 to TRBJ2-5; maybe TRBD1 (5 bases). The tail of the sequence fits TRBJ2-7 better, so the J call may be wrong. The germline V gene encodes CDR1 PRHDT and CDR2 FYEKMQ (reference sequence). The CDR3 runs 12 residues.

The chain uses TRBV7-9 and TRBJ2-7; TRBD2 matches at 12 bases. Germline V lookup: CDR1 SEHNR, CDR2 FQNEAQ (reference sequence). CDR3 size: 16 residues. V dropped 4 bases and J dropped 5; count of bases not matched to a gene: 9. CDR3 amino acids: CASSSLAGGFPDEQYF. The CDR3 DNA is TGTGCCAGCAGCTCACTAGCGGGAGGTTTTCCCGACGAGCAGTACTTC.

The CDR3 nucleotides read TGTGCCAGCAGCTCCGCTGGGGGAGCTATGAATGAGCAGTTCTTC. Residues: CASSSAGGAMNEQFF. The gene calls are TRBV5-4 and TRBJ2-1; D is tentatively TRBD1 or TRBD2 (5 bases each). CDR3 length: 15 amino acids. V gave up 3 bases and J gave up 7 bases, with 17 bases separating them. CDR1 is SGHNT and CDR2 is YYREEE in the germline V gene (reference sequence).

This chain links TRBV5-1 with TRBJ2-1; 7 positions agree with TRBD1. The CDR3 spans 14 residues. Germline CDR1 and CDR2: SGHRS and YFSETQ. V gave up 3 bases and J gave up 6 bases; unmatched junction bases: 6. Written as DNA, the CDR3 is TGCGCCAGCAGCTCCCCGGGACAGTTCAATGAGCAGTTCTTC. Translation gives CASSSPGQFNEQFF.

This chain joins TRBV28 and TRBJ1-2; D unresolved. Germline lookup yields CDR1 MDHEN and CDR2 SYDVKM. The CDR3 length is 11 residues. Trimming took off 8 bases at V and 3 bases at J, with 7 bases between the two ends. CDR3 protein: CASRGDYGYTF. CDR3 nucleotide sequence: TGTGCCAGCCGTGGGGACTATGGCTACACCTTC.

The CDR3 reads CASSEGPQGDEQYF. DNA for the CDR3: TGTGCCAGTAGCGAGGGGCCCCAGGGCGACGAGCAGTACTTC. The V gene is TRBV19, the J gene TRBJ2-7; D may correspond to TRBD1 or TRBD2 (5 bases each). There are 14 residues in the CDR3. The V end lost 6 bases, the J end lost 5 bases, and 17 bases lay between the germline ends. Germline V gene lookup returns CDR1 LNHDA and CDR2 SQIVND (reference sequence).

The rearrangement uses TRBV2 and TRBJ1-6, with D uncertain. V lost 6 bases, J lost 0 bases, and 15 bases lay in between. Germline assignment: CDR1 SNHLY and CDR2 FYNNEI. The CDR3 is made up of 17 amino acids. CDR3 residues: CASRKWTASSYNSPLHF. CDR3 bases: TGTGCCAGCAGGAAATGGACTGCAAGCTCCTATAATTCACCCCTCCACTTT.

V is TRBV7-9 and J is TRBJ2-4, with D perhaps matching TRBD2 (5 bases). Trimming took off 5 bases at V and 11 bases at J, with 19 bases between the two ends. Per the germline V gene, CDR1 is SEHNR and CDR2 is FQNEAQ (reference sequence). The CDR3 consists of 14 residues. The CDR3 loop reads CASSRRGAADFQYF. CDR3 nucleotides: TGTGCCAGCAGCCGCCGGGGAGCCGCCGATTTTCAGTACTTC.

The chain combines TRBV18 with TRBJ1-5, with D possibly being TRBD1 (6 bases). V lost 4 bases, J lost 4 bases, and 11 bases lay in between. There are 14 residues in the CDR3. The germline V gene encodes CDR1 KGHSH and CDR2 LQKENI. The chain's CDR3 is CASSLIQGNQPQHF. DNA for the CDR3: TGTGCCAGCTCACTAATACAGGGAAATCAGCCCCAGCATTTT.

The chain is built from TRBV28 and TRBJ2-7; a weak D match, TRBD2 (5 bases). V shed 6 bases and J shed 4 bases, with 13 bases lying between them. The CDR3 covers 13 residues. Germline CDR1 MDHEN, CDR2 SYDVKM. CDR3 sequence (DNA): TGTGCCAGCAGCGGACCGGACTCTTACGAGCAGTACTTC. Amino acids: CASSGPDSYEQYF.

V and J are TRBV2 and TRBJ1-2; no definite D call. The V end was cut by 4 bases, the J end by 10 bases, with 16 bases between. Germline-derived CDR1 and CDR2 are SNHLY and FYNNEI. The CDR3 spans 13 residues. CDR3 in DNA: TGTGCCAGCAGTGGGCAGATTTGGTCGTACTACACCTTC. Translation gives CASSGQIWSYYTF.

The genes are TRBV6-6 and TRBJ2-7; no definite D call. This CDR3 comprises 15 residues. In germline, CDR1 is MNHNY, CDR2 SVGAGI (reference sequence). V lost 0 bases and J lost 0, with 9 bases in between. This chain's CDR3 is CASSYSPGISYEQYF. For the CDR3, the DNA is TGTGCCAGCAGTTACTCGCCGGGTATCTCCTACGAGCAGTACTTC.

The rearrangement joins TRBV28 to TRBJ2-7, with 8 bases that match TRBD2. Germline CDR1 reads MDHEN; CDR2 reads SYDVKM. The CDR3 spans 19 residues. V lost 3 bases to trimming and J lost 0 bases; unmatched junction nucleotides: 16. The CDR3 is CASSLGLWLAGLSSYEQYF. The CDR3 bases are TGTGCCAGCAGTTTGGGTTTGTGGCTAGCGGGCCTAAGCTCCTACGAGCAGTACTTC.

This clone was counted once. The rearrangement joins TRBV25-1 to TRBJ1-1; 11 positions agree with TRBD1. V was clipped by 3 bases and J by 0 bases; unmatched bases: 3. CDR3 size: 16 residues. Germline V gene sequence: CDR1 MGHDK, CDR2 SYGVNS. The CDR3 loop reads CASSDGQGAVNTEAFF. The CDR3 DNA is TGTGCCAGCAGTGATGGACAGGGGGCGGTGAACACTGAAGCTTTCTTT.

The V and J genes are TRBV28 and TRBJ1-2; D gene ambiguous. This CDR3 has 13 residues. CDR1 MDHEN and CDR2 SYDVKM come from the germline V gene. V lost 5 bases and J 2 bases, leaving 9 bases between the germline ends. The CDR3 protein is CASSVGSNYGYTF. The CDR3 nucleotides are TGTGCCAGCAGTGTGGGCTCCAACTATGGCTACACCTTC.

For the CDR3, the DNA is TGTGCCAGCAGTTTTACTCTCGATGAGCAGTTCTTC. It yields the protein CASSFTLDEQFF. The chain combines TRBV28 with TRBJ2-1; the D is unclear. The length of the CDR3 is 12 residues. Germline loops: CDR1 MDHEN, CDR2 SYDVKM. V was clipped by 3 bases and J by 8 bases, with 8 bases between them. The variable domain in full, with the rest retrieved from reference TRBV28 and TRBJ2-1, is DVKVTQSSRYLVKRTGEKVFLECVQDMDHENMFWYRQDPGLGLRLIYFSYDVKMKEKGDIPEGYSVSREKKERFSLILESASTNQTSMYLCASSFTLDEQFFGPGTRLTVL.